The entry below gives a single T cell receptor beta chain sequence along with its context. Its antigen remains unidentified. No clone much larger than this one lies a single base away; base qualities are absent. Reading from cysteine to phenylalanine, the CDR3 counts 16 amino acids. Left in the record is the CDR3 DNA by itself, 48 bases read in frame from the first base. For CDR1 and CDR2, the germline V gene lists MNHNS and SASEGT. This specimen comes from a study of PD-1 blockade in classical Hodgkin lymphoma (dated by TCRdb to the early 2020s). In the study overall: Nivolumab dosing was 3 mg/kg intravenously every 2 weeks, continuing until either disease progression or unacceptable toxicity. The study used TCR beta sequencing and CyTOF to define a peripheral blood immune signature of response to PD-1 blockade in classical Hodgkin lymphoma. Results the study describes overall, beyond this receptor: Only a single clinical trial cohort was studied, and what caused the repertoire differences, possibly disease activity or prior therapy, remained undefined. Newly diagnosed patients were reported to have lower baseline TCR diversity than healthy donors, and relapsed/refractory patients were reported to have lower baseline TCR diversity still. CD4+ but not CD8+ TCR diversity rose significantly by C4D1 (p=0.0027 vs p=0.16), most apparent in complete responders (p=0.02). Diversity was lower in patients who began nivolumab less than 1 year after ASCT, so these patients were left out of later analyses to avoid confounding by immune reconstitution. Among trial patients, those achieving complete response had baseline diversity similar to that of newly diagnosed patients, while diversity was significantly lower in partial responders and progressors.

What the time point label conveys for this sample: cycle 1 day 1 (C1D1), immediately before nivolumab initiation. Every trial patient had relapsed after autologous stem cell transplantation, and cohorts A, B and C differed in prior brentuximab vedotin exposure. A Miltenyi CD4+ T cell isolation kit was used for magnetic negative selection to purify CD4+ T cells from thawed PBMCs. The trial cohort comprised 56 patients with relapsed/refractory classical Hodgkin lymphoma whose best overall responses were complete response, partial response or progressive disease. Single-agent nivolumab was administered to trial patients in the multi-cohort phase II CheckMate 205 trial. An independent review committee assessed best overall response by applying the 2007 International Working Group response criteria. PBMCs from the trial were collected at three points: immediately before nivolumab initiation (C1D1), and during therapy at cycle 2 day 1 and cycle 4 day 1. Peripheral blood was collected in 8 mL Vacutainer Cell Preparation Tubes, from which PBMCs were isolated by centrifugation and then cryopreserved. Purified CD4+ and CD8+ fractions were generated only in cases for which an additional PBMC sample was available. Magnetically labelled cells were depleted on LS columns in a quadroMACS separator, and the flow-through was collected as the purified fraction.

The Qiagen DNeasy kit was used to extract genomic DNA from unsorted PBMCs and from the negatively selected CD4+ and CD8+ fractions. TCR beta CDR3 regions were amplified by immunoSEQ multiplex PCR using primers annealing to V and J segments. Amplification bias was minimized using a synthetic immune receptor repertoire, and residual bias was removed computationally after sequencing. Under the source paper's analysis protocol: Custom Python scripts were used to quantify repertoire diversity as the Shannon entropy index. Unsorted, CD4+ and CD8+ repertoires were analyzed separately, except in combined analyses where CD4+ and CD8+ sequences were merged in silico. Clonal expansion was defined as a frequency increase of at least 2-fold after treatment compared with C1D1, and clones undetected at baseline were assigned a pseudocount of 0.5. Singleton clones were defined as clones with 0 or 1 copy at C1D1, and non-singleton clones were defined as clones with 2 or more copies. Clones expanded in unsorted samples were assigned a CD4+, CD8+ or unknown annotation through matching of protein sequences in sorted samples from the same patient. Wilcoxon tests on paired samples were used to test diversity changes from C1D1 to C4D1. TCRdb retrieved this table from immuneACCESS and kept in-frame rearrangements only. Not all clones are present; in checked studies, unresolved V genes account for under half, and no reason is known for the remainder. V, J and clone size reflect that table, while D and trimming were determined from the DNA. Present in this sample are 7,500 to 8,000 clones, 70% to 90% of which were seen just once. The ten largest make up 1.5% to 2% of the sample.

The TCR sequence derives from a human donor with classical Hodgkin lymphoma. The chain employs TRBV6-1 and TRBJ2-5; the D gene is perhaps TRBD2, on 6 matching bases. The DNA end lines up better with TRBJ2-7; the J call may be wrong. Sequenced here: CD4+ T cells from blood, sampled at baseline. The CDR3 region: CASSEFETRAPYEQYF. The nucleotide sequence is given as TGTGCCAGCAGTGAATTCGAGACTAGGGCCCCATACGAGCAGTACTTC.